A single sample is the source of the 21 T cell receptor beta chains below, sequenced in a study of response to subunit inactivated influenza vaccine. TCRdb fed the RT-PCR reads into MiXCR, producing one record per CDR3 protein. The sample records 450,000 to 600,000 distinct CDR3 sequences, about 15% being singletons. Sample: CD4+ T cells sorted from PBMCs, taken roughly 24 months after vaccination. The receptor source for this set is a man in his fifties or sixties who received an inactivated influenza vaccine.

This clonotype was counted between two and nine times. The rearrangement uses TRBV27 and TRBJ2-4; 9 bases align to TRBD1. Trimming at V came to 6 bases and at J to 7 bases, leaving 4 bases not matched to a gene. The CDR3 is made up of 13 amino acids. The germline gives CDR1 MNHEY, CDR2 SMNVEV (reference sequence). CDR3 sequence: CASRRDRGNIQYF. The CDR3 nucleotides read TGTGCCAGCAGACGAGACAGGGGGAACATTCAGTACTTC.

This clonotype was seen once. The gene calls are TRBV18 and TRBJ2-5; 7 nucleotides agree with TRBD1. Trimming removed 1 base from V and 1 base from J; junction bases left unmatched: 9. Germline V CDR1 and CDR2: KGHSH, LQKENI. The CDR3 consists of 17 residues. The CDR3 loop reads CASSPLSPGQPQETQYF. Here the CDR3 DNA reads TGTGCCAGCTCACCACTATCGCCGGGACAGCCCCAAGAGACCCAGTACTTC.

The rearrangement links TRBV12-3 or TRBV12-4 to TRBJ2-2; TRBD2 agrees at 12 bases. The ends lost 6 bases at V and 4 bases at J; junction bases unmatched: 6. The CDR3 has 16 amino acids. CDR3 in DNA: TGTGCCAGCAGAAAACTAGCGGGAGGTGTCACCGGGGAGCTGTTTTTT. Amino acids: CASRKLAGGVTGELFF.

This clonotype was seen more than once but under ten times. V is TRBV11-2 and J is TRBJ2-7; D ambiguous. Germline values: CDR1 SGHAT, CDR2 FQNNGV. V lost 6 bases, J lost 0 bases, and 15 bases lay in between. The CDR3 is 15 amino acids. Here the CDR3 DNA reads TGTGCCAGCAGATCACTGCGCCTCAGCTCCTACGAGCAGTACTTC. Translating gives CASRSLRLSSYEQYF. The variable domain in full, with the rest retrieved from reference TRBV11-2 and TRBJ2-7, is EAGVAQSPRYKIIEKRQSVAFWCNPISGHATLYWYQQILGQGPKLLIQFQNNGVVDDSQLPKDRFSAERLKGVDSTLKIQPAKLEDSAVYLCASRSLRLSSYEQYFGPGTRLTVT.

V gene TRBV6-1 combines with J gene TRBJ1-2; 7 bases fit TRBD1. The ends lost 5 bases at V and 3 bases at J; junction bases unmatched: 6. CDR1 and CDR2 (germline): MNHNS, SASEGT. The CDR3 runs 14 residues. The chain's CDR3 is CASSTGESHYGYTF. CDR3 bases: TGTGCCAGCAGTACAGGGGAGTCGCACTATGGCTACACCTTC.

The J gene is TRBJ2-1, the V gene TRBV12-3 or TRBV12-4; TRBD2 agrees at 12 bases. V was clipped by 0 bases and J by 3 bases; unmatched bases: 3. The CDR3 loop spans 17 amino acids. CDR3 sequence: CASSLARTSGNYNEQFF. CDR3 bases: TGTGCCAGCAGTTTAGCGAGGACTAGCGGGAACTACAATGAGCAGTTCTTC.

The chain combines TRBV11-2 with TRBJ1-1, with TRBD1 matching 7 bases. Germline V CDR1 and CDR2: SGHAT, FQNNGV. The trim removed 0 bases at V and 2 bases at J, leaving 6 bases unmatched. The CDR3 contains 16 residues. The CDR3 spells CASSLDATGANTEAFF. Written as DNA, the CDR3 is TGTGCCAGCAGCTTAGACGCTACAGGGGCTAACACTGAAGCTTTCTTT.

Only a few counts were recorded for this clonotype. The chain combines TRBV3-1 with TRBJ2-3; 10 positions agree with TRBD2. This CDR3 spans 17 amino acids. CDR1 LGHDT and CDR2 YNNKEL come from the germline V gene (reference sequence). The J segment lost 3 bases and the V segment lost 1 base, leaving 7 bases of the junction unmatched. The CDR3 loop reads CASSQGISGGRTDTQYF. In DNA, the CDR3 is TGTGCCAGCAGCCAAGGGATTAGCGGGGGGCGGACAGATACGCAGTATTTT.

The sample holds one count of this clonotype. J is TRBJ2-5 and V is TRBV11-2; D is unresolved. This CDR3 spans 12 amino acids. The germline CDR1 and CDR2 sequences are SGHAT and FQNNGV. V was cut by 2 bases and J by 7 bases, with 8 bases left in between. The CDR3 DNA reads TGTGCCAGCAGCTTACTCGCGAGGACCCAGTACTTC. This sequence encodes CASSLLARTQYF. Complete variable domain (other parts from reference TRBV11-2 and TRBJ2-5): EAGVAQSPRYKIIEKRQSVAFWCNPISGHATLYWYQQILGQGPKLLIQFQNNGVVDDSQLPKDRFSAERLKGVDSTLKIQPAKLEDSAVYLCASSLLARTQYFGPGTRLLVL.

The V call is TRBV2, the J call TRBJ1-6, with D possibly matching TRBD1 (6 bases). The CDR3 is 12 residues long. V dropped 10 bases and J dropped 4 bases, with 8 bases sitting between them. The germline CDR1 and CDR2 sequences are SNHLY and FYNNEI. The CDR3 here is CAIGQYNSPLHF. The CDR3, as DNA: TGTGCCATCGGACAGTATAATTCACCCCTCCACTTT.

In its sample, this clonotype was seen a few times. The chain couples TRBV3-1 to TRBJ1-4, with no clear D. V shed 4 bases and J shed 6 bases, with 15 bases lying between them. The CDR3 consists of 15 residues. Germline CDR1 LGHDT, CDR2 YNNKEL (reference sequence). In DNA, the CDR3 is TGTGCCAGCAGCCCGAGGCCATTTGGGGATGAAAAACTGTTTTTT. This gives the protein CASSPRPFGDEKLFF.

This clonotype showed up just a few times. The chain combines TRBV6-2 or TRBV6-3 with TRBJ2-7; D unresolved. V dropped 2 bases and J dropped 4 bases, with 12 bases sitting between them. In germline, CDR1 is MNHEY, CDR2 SVGEGT. The CDR3 contains 14 residues. The CDR3 spells CASSYAGSTYEQYF. CDR3 sequence (DNA): TGTGCCAGCAGTTACGCAGGAAGCACTTACGAGCAGTACTTC.

V and J are TRBV28 and TRBJ2-1; TRBD1 matches 9 bases. Germline V gene lookup returns CDR1 MDHEN and CDR2 SYDVKM. This CDR3 is 19 amino acids long. V trimming: 4 bases; J trimming: 0 bases; junction bases outside the gene matches: 13. This chain's CDR3 is CASSSTGGSGTSSYNEQFF. CDR3 coding DNA: TGTGCCAGCAGTTCCACAGGGGGCAGCGGGACGAGCTCCTACAATGAGCAGTTCTTC.

The J gene is TRBJ2-7, the V gene TRBV7-2, with D tentatively TRBD2 (6 bases). The CDR3 length is 16 residues. Germline-derived CDR1 and CDR2 are SGHTA and FQGNSA. Trimming cost V 5 bases and J 2 bases, with 19 bases left between them. CDR3 DNA sequence: TGTGCCAGCAGCGCGGGGAGTGCCTTAAGTGCCTACGAGCAGTACTTC. Protein sequence: CASSAGSALSAYEQYF.

V gene TRBV5-1 combines with J gene TRBJ2-5, with TRBD1 matching 10 bases. This CDR3 contains 14 residues. V lost 4 bases and J lost 3; bases outside the gene matches: 3. Germline V gives CDR1 SGHRS, CDR2 YFSETQ. The CDR3 loop reads CASSTGTGEETQYF. CDR3 nucleotide sequence: TGCGCCAGCAGCACCGGGACAGGGGAAGAGACCCAGTACTTC.

This clonotype was detected a few times. The V and J genes are TRBV4-3 and TRBJ2-2; 9 nucleotides agree with TRBD1. This CDR3 has 18 residues. Unmatched junction bases numbered 9, after V lost 0 bases and J lost 4 bases. Germline CDR1 is LGHNA and CDR2 is YSLEER. This CDR3 reads CASSQERPGQGSTGELFF. The CDR3 bases are TGCGCCAGCAGCCAAGAGCGGCCGGGACAGGGTTCCACCGGGGAGCTGTTTTTT.

This clonotype showed up just a few times. This rearrangement joins TRBV11-1 to TRBJ2-7; 10 bases map to TRBD2. Germline values: CDR1 SGHAT, CDR2 FQDESV (reference sequence). Trimming at V came to 1 base and at J to 4 bases, leaving 7 bases not matched to a gene. The CDR3 covers 16 residues. CDR3 coding DNA: TGTGCCAGCAGCTTAGTCGCTAGCGGGAGCTATTACGAGCAGTACTTC. Translating gives CASSLVASGSYYEQYF.

The genes are TRBV28 and TRBJ2-4; D gene uncertain. CDR1 is MDHEN and CDR2 is SYDVKM in the germline V gene. There are 14 residues in the CDR3. The germline V and J ends were trimmed by 5 bases and 1 base, with 9 bases remaining between them. The CDR3 protein is CASSPSGAKNIQYF. DNA of the CDR3: TGTGCCAGCAGTCCCTCTGGGGCCAAAAACATTCAGTACTTC.

There are a few counts of this clonotype. The chain carries TRBV5-1 and TRBJ2-5; D remains ambiguous. Trimming removed 4 bases from V and 1 base from J, with 11 bases in between. The CDR3 has 14 amino acids. Germline CDR1 SGHRS, CDR2 YFSETQ. CDR3 protein: CASSPIKGQETQYF. The CDR3 DNA follows: TGCGCCAGCAGCCCAATCAAAGGCCAAGAGACCCAGTACTTC.

This clonotype was counted a few times. The V and J genes are TRBV12-3 or TRBV12-4 and TRBJ2-5, with D uncertain. The CDR3 extends over 13 amino acids. Trimming left V 7 bases short and J 5 bases short, with 14 bases between. As DNA, the CDR3 is TGTGCCAGCACCGAAGCTGGGATGGAGACCCAGTACTTC. Its protein is CASTEAGMETQYF.

The J gene is TRBJ2-1, the V gene TRBV10-3, with D possibly matching TRBD2 (5 bases). The germline V gene has CDR1 ENHRY and CDR2 SYGVKD. V shed 0 bases and J shed 2 bases, with 14 bases lying between them. This CDR3 has 17 amino acids. The CDR3: CAISESIVGVPYNEQFF. The CDR3 nucleotides are TGTGCCATCAGTGAGTCTATCGTGGGAGTGCCCTACAATGAGCAGTTCTTC.